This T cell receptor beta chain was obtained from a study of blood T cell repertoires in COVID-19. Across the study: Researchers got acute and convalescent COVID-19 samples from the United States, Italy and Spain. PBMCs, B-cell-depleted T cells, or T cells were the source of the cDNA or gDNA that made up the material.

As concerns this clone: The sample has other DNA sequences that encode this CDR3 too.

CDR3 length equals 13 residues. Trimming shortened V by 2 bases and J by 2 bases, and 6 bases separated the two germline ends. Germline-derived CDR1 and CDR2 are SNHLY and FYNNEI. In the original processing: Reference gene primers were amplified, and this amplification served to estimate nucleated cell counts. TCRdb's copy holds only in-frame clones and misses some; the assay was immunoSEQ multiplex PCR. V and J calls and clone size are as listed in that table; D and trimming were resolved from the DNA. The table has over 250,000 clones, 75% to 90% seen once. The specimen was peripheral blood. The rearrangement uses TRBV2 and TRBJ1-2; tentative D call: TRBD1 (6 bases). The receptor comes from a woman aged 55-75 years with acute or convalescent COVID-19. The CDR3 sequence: CASSERGNYGYTF. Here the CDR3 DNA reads TGTGCCAGCAGTGAAAGGGGGAACTATGGCTACACCTTC.